Each of the 2 T cell receptor beta chains below was sequenced from the same sample in a study of T cell changes during pregnancy in multiple sclerosis. The method was immunoSEQ multiplex PCR; TCRdb's version includes in-frame clones alone and lacks a portion of them. The data contain 50,000 to 65,000 clones, 75% to 90% of them singletons. Sequencing used CD4+ T cells from peripheral blood mononuclear cells, obtained in the third trimester of pregnancy. These receptors were taken from a female donor with multiple sclerosis, enrolled in a pregnancy study.

CDR3 nucleotide sequence: TGTGCCAGTAGTATAGGTAGGACTAGGAATGAGCAGTTCTTC. It encodes CASSIGRTRNEQFF. This chain uses TRBV19 with TRBJ2-1, with TRBD2 identical over 7 bases. V trimming: 1 base; J trimming: 7 bases; junction bases outside the gene matches: 4. This CDR3 has 14 amino acids. Germline V gene data show CDR1 as LNHDA and CDR2 as SQIVND (reference sequence).

The rearrangement uses TRBV5-4 and TRBJ2-2; D not certain. This CDR3 is 14 amino acids long. The germline V and J ends were trimmed by 4 bases and 4 bases, with 11 bases remaining between them. From germline, CDR1 is SGHNT and CDR2 YYREEE (reference sequence). The CDR3 spells CASSEKSGTGELFF. As DNA, the CDR3 is TGTGCCAGCAGCGAAAAGTCGGGCACCGGGGAGCTGTTTTTT.